The T cell receptor beta chain under discussion was sequenced for a study of shared clonotypes between healthy human individuals. For the study at large: Participating donors consisted of a couple of women and a few men aged 18 to 49. CD8 memory received one plate per donor, CD8 naive two, CD4 memory three and CD4 naive three.

Study-level points and caveats: All-four-donor shared clonotypes had higher generation probabilities than non-shared clonotypes did.

As concerns this clone: Its target is not known.

Deep-level assay runs were performed. Clones were sequenced by immunoSEQ multiplex PCR, and TCRdb holds only the in-frame ones, with some missing. The sample consists of 500,000 to 700,000 clones, 90% to 95% of them appearing once. Naive CD8 isolation took CD45RO-negative cells positively selected for CCR7 and excluded terminally differentiated effector memory CD45RA+ cells. V was shortened by 2 bases and J by 6 bases, with 21 bases between the two germline ends. The CDR3 extends over 16 amino acids. Germline V lookup: CDR1 SGHDT, CDR2 YYEEEE. The chain employs TRBV5-6 and TRBJ2-7, with D possibly being TRBD1 (6 bases). Sequenced: naive CD8+ T cells sorted from blood. This TCR came from a young woman in good health. The CDR3 spells CASSLSGTNGGAEQYF. DNA of the CDR3: TGTGCCAGCAGCTTATCCGGGACAAATGGCGGCGCCGAGCAGTACTTC.